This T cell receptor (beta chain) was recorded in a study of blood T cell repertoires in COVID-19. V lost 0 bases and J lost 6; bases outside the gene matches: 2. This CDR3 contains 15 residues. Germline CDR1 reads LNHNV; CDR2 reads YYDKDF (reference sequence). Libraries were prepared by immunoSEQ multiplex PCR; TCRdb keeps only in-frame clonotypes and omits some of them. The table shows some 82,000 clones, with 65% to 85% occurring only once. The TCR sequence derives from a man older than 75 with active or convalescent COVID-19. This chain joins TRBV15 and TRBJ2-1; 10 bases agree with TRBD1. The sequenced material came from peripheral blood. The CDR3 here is CATSRDRTGGNEQFF. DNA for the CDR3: TGTGCCACCAGCAGAGATCGGACAGGGGGCAATGAGCAGTTCTTC.